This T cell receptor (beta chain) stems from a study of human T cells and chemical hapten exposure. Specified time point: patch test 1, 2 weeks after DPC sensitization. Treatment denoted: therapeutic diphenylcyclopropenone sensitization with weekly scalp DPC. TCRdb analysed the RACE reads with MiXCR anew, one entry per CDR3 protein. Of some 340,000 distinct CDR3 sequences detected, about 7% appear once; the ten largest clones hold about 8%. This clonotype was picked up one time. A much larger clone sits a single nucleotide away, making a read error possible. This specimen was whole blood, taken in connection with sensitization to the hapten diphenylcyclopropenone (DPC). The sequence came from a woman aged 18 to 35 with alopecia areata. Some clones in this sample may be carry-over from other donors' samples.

The CDR3 bases are TGTGACAGCAGCACAGGGAATCATATGGGGGATGAGCAGTTCTTC. This translates into CDSSTGNHMGDEQFF. The chain carries TRBV6-2 or TRBV6-3 and TRBJ2-1, with D possibly TRBD1 on 6 matching bases. The CDR3 totals 15 residues. Germline values: CDR1 MNHEY, CDR2 SVGEGT.